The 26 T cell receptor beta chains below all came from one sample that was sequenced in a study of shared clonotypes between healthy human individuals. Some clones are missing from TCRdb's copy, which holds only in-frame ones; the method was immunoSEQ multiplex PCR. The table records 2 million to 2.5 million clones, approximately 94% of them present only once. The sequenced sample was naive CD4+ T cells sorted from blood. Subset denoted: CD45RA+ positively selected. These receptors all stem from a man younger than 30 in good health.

CDR3 sequence: CASSSQGSEQFF. The CDR3 DNA reads TGTGCCAGCTCATCACAGGGTAGTGAGCAGTTCTTC. V is TRBV18 and J is TRBJ2-1, with D tentatively TRBD1 (6 bases). The germline V gene has CDR1 KGHSH and CDR2 LQKENI. V was clipped by 5 bases and J by 9 bases, with 11 bases between them. This CDR3 spans 12 amino acids.

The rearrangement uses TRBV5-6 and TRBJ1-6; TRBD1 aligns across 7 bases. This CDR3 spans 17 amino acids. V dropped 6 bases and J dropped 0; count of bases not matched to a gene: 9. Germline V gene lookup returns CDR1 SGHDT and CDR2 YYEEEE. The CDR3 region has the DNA TGTGCCAGCACCCAACGGACAGGAGGCTCCTATAATTCACCCCTCCACTTT. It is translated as CASTQRTGGSYNSPLHF.

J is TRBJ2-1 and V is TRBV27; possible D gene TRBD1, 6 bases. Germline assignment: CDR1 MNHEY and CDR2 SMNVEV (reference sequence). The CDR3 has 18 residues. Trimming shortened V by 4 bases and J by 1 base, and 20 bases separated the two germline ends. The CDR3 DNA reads TGTGCCAGCAGTTCGTCCCCCCCGACAGGAAATTCCTACAATGAGCAGTTCTTC. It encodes CASSSSPPTGNSYNEQFF.

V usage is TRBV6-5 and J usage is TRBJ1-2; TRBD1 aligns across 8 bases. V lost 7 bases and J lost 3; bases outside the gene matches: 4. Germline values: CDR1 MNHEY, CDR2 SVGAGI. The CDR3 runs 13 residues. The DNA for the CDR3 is TGTGCCAGCAAGGACAGGGAGGACTATGGCTACACCTTC. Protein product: CASKDREDYGYTF.

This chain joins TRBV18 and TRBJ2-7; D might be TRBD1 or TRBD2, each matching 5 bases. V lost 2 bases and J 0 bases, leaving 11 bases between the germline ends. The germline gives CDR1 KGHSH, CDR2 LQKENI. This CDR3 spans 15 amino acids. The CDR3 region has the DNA TGTGCCAGCTCACCAAGGGACCCGAGCTCCTACGAGCAGTACTTC. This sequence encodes CASSPRDPSSYEQYF.

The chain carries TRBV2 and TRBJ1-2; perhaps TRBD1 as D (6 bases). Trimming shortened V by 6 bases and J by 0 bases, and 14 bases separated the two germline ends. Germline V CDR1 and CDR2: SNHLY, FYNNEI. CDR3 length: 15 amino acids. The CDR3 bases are TGTGCCAGCAGGTCGGACAGCCCAGCTAACTATGGCTACACCTTC. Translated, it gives CASRSDSPANYGYTF.

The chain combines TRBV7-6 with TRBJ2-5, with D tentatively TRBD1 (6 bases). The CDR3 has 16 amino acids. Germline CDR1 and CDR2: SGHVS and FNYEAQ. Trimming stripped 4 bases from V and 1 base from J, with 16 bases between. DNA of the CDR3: TGTGCCAGCAGCTCACGATACAGGGAGTTCCAAGAGACCCAGTACTTC. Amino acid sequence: CASSSRYREFQETQYF. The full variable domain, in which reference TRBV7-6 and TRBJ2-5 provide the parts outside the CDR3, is GAGVSQSPRYKVTKRGQDVALRCDPISGHVSLYWYRQALGQGPEFLTYFNYEAQQDKSGLPNDRFSAERPEGSISTLTIQRTEQRDSAMYRCASSSRYREFQETQYFGPGTRLLVL.

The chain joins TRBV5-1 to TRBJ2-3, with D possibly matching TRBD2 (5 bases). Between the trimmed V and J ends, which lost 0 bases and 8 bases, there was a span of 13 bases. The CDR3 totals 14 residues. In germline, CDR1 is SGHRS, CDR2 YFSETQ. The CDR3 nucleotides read TGCGCCAGCAGCTTGGGGCCCGAAGAGGGTACGCAGTATTTT. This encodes CASSLGPEEGTQYF. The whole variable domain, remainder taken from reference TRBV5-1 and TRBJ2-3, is KAGVTQTPRYLIKTRGQQVTLSCSPISGHRSVSWYQQTPGQGLQFLFEYFSETQRNKGNFPGRFSGRQFSNSRSEMNVSTLELGDSALYLCASSLGPEEGTQYFGPGTRLTVL.

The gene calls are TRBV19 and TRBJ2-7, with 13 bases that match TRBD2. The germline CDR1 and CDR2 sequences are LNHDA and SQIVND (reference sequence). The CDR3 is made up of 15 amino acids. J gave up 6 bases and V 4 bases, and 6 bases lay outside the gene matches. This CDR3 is CASSKGLAGVGEQYF. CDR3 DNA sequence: TGTGCCAGTAGTAAAGGACTAGCGGGAGTCGGCGAGCAGTACTTC. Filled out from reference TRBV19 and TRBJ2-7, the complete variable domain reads DGGITQSPKYLFRKEGQNVTLSCEQNLNHDAMYWYRQDPGQGLRLIYYSQIVNDFQKGDIAEGYSVSREKKESFPLTVTSAQKNPTAFYLCASSKGLAGVGEQYFGPGTRLTVT.

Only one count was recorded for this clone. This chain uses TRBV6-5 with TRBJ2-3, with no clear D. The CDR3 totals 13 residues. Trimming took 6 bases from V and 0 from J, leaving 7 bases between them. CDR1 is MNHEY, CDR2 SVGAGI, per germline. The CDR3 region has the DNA TGTGCCAGCAGCGCACGTAGCACAGATACGCAGTATTTT. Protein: CASSARSTDTQYF.

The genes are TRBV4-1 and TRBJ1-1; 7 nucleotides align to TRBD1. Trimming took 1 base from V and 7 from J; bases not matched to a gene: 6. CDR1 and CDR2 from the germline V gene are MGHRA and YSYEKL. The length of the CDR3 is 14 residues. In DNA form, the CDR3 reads TGCGCCAGCAGCCAAGGGGGACAGATATTTGAAGCTTTCTTT. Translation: CASSQGGQIFEAFF.

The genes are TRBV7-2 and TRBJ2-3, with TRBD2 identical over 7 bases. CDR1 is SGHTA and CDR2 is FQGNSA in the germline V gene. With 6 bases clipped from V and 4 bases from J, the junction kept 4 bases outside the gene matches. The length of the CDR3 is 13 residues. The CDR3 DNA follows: TGTGCCAGCAGAAGCGGGAAACCAGATACGCAGTATTTT. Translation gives CASRSGKPDTQYF.

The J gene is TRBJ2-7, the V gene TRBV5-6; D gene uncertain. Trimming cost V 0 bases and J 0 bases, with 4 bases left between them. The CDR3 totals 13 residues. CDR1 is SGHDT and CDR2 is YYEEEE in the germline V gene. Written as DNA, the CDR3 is TGTGCCAGCAGCTTGGCGCTCTCCTACGAGCAGTACTTC. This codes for CASSLALSYEQYF. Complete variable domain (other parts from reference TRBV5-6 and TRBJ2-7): DAGVTQSPTHLIKTRGQQVTLRCSPKSGHDTVSWYQQALGQGPQFIFQYYEEEERQRGNFPDRFSGHQFPNYSSELNVNALLLGDSALYLCASSLALSYEQYFGPGTRLTVT.

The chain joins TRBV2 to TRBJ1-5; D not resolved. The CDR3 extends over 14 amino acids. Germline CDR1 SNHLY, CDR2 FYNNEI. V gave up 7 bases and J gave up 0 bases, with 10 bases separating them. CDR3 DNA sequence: TGTGCCAGCAATTCAGGTAATAGCAATCAGCCCCAGCATTTT. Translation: CASNSGNSNQPQHF.

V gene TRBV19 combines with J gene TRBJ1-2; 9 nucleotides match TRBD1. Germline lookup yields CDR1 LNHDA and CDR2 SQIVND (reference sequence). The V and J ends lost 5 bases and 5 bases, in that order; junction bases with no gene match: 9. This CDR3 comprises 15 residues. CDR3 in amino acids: CASSGTGMYSYGYTF. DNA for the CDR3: TGTGCCAGTAGTGGGACAGGGATGTATAGTTATGGCTACACCTTC.

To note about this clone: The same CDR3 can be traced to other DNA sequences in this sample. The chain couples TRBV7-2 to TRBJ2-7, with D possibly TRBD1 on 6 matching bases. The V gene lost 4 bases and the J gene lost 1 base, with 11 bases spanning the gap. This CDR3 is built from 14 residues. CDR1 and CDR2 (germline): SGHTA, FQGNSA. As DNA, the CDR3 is TGTGCCAGCAGCTCCCGACAGGCTTCCTACGAGCAGTACTTC. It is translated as CASSSRQASYEQYF. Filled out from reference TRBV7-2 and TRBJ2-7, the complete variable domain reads GAGVSQSPSNKVTEKGKDVELRCDPISGHTALYWYRQSLGQGLEFLIYFQGNSAPDKSGLPSDRFSAERTGGSVSTLTIQRTQQEDSAVYLCASSSRQASYEQYFGPGTRLTVT.

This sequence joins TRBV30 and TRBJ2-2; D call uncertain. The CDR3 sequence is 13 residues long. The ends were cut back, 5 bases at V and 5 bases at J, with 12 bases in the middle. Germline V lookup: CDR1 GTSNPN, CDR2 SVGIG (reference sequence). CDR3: CAWGTTRTGELFF. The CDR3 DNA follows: TGTGCCTGGGGTACCACACGGACCGGGGAGCTGTTTTTT.

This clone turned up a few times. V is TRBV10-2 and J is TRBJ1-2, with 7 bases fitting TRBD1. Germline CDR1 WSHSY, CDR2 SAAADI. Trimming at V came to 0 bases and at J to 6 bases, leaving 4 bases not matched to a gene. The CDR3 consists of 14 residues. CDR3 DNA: TGCGCCAGCAGTGAGTCGGGCAGGGGGGATGGCTACACCTTC. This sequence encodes CASSESGRGDGYTF.

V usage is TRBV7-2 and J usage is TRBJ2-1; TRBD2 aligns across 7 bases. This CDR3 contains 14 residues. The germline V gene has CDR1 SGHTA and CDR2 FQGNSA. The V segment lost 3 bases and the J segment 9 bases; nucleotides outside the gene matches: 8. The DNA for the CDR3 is TGTGCCAGCAGCTTGAATGGCGGGAGATCTGAGCAGTTCTTC. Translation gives CASSLNGGRSEQFF.

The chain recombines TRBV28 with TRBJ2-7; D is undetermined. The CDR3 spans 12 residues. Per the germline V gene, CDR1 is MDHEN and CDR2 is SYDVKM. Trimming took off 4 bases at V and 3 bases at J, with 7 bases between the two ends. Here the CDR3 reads CASSSDVYEQYF. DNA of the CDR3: TGTGCCAGCAGTTCGGACGTCTACGAGCAGTACTTC.

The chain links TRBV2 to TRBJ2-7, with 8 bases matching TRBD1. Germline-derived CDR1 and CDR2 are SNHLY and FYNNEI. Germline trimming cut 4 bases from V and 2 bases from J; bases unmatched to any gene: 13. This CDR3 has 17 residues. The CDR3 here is CASSGLPRTGLTYEQYF. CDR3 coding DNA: TGTGCCAGCAGTGGCCTACCTAGGACAGGGCTAACCTACGAGCAGTACTTC.

CDR3: CASSLQPTSTDTQYF. The CDR3 bases are TGCGCCAGCAGCCTCCAACCGACAAGCACAGATACGCAGTATTTT. This rearrangement joins TRBV5-1 to TRBJ2-3; D remains unclear. The CDR3 runs 15 residues. V lost 4 bases and J lost 0, with 12 bases in between. In germline, CDR1 is SGHRS, CDR2 YFSETQ.

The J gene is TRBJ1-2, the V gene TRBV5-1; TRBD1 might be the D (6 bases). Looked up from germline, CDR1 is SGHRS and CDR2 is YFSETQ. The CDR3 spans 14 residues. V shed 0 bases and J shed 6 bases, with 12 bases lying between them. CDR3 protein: CASSLGTGANGYTF. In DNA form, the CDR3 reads TGCGCCAGCAGCTTGGGCACGGGGGCGAATGGCTACACCTTC.

CDR3 in amino acids: CASSPTLRLTGTSYNEQFF. The DNA of the CDR3 is TGTGCCAGCAGTCCAACACTCCGTTTGACAGGTACCTCCTACAATGAGCAGTTCTTC. The chain joins TRBV28 to TRBJ2-1, with D possibly being TRBD1 (6 bases). The CDR3 totals 19 residues. Trimming removed 5 bases from V and 0 bases from J, with 23 bases in between. Germline values: CDR1 MDHEN, CDR2 SYDVKM.

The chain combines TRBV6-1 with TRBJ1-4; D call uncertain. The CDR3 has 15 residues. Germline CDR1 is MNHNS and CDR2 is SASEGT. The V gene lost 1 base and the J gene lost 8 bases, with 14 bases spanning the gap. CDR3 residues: CASSEGPAPREKLFF. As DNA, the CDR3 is TGTGCCAGCAGTGAAGGCCCGGCTCCGAGGGAAAAACTGTTTTTT.

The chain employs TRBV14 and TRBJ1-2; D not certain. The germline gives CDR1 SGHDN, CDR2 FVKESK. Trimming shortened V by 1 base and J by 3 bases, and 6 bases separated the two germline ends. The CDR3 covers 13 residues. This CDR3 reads CASSQVPDYGYTF. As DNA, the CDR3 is TGTGCCAGCAGCCAAGTGCCCGACTATGGCTACACCTTC.